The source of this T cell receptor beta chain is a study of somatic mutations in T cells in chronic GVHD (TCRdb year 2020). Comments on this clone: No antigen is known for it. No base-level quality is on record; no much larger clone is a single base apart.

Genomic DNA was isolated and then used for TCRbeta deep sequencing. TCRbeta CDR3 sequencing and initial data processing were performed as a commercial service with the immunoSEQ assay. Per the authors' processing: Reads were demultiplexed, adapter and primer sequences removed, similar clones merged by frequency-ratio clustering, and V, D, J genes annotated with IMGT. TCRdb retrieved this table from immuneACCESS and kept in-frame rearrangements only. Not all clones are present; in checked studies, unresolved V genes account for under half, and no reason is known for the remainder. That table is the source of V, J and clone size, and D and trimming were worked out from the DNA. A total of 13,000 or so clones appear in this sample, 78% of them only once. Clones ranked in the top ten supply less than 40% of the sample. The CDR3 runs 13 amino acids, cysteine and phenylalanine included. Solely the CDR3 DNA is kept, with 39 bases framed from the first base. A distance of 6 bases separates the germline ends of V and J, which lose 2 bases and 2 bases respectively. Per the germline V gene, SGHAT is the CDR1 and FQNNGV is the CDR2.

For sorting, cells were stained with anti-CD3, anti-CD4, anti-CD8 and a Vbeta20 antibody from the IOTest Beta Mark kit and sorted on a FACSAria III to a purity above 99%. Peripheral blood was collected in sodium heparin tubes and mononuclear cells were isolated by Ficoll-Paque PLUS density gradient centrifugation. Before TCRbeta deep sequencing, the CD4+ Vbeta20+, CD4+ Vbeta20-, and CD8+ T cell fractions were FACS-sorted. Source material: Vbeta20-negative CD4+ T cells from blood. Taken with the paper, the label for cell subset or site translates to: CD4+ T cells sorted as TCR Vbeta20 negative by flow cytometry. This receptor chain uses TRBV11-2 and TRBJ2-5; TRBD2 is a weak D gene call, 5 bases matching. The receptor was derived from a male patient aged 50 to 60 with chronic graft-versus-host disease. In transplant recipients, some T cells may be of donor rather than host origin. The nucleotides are TGTGCCAGCAGCTTATGGGAGCAAGAGACCCAGTACTTC. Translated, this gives CASSLWEQETQYF.